This T cell receptor (beta chain) appears in the sequencing data of a study of control samples from healthy donors and cancer patients (dated by TCRdb to 2019 to 2021). Relative to germline, V is 6 bases shorter and J is 8 bases shorter, with 10 bases between their ends. CDR3 length: 11 amino acids, cysteine to phenylalanine. The kept DNA is CDR3 alone, 33 bases in frame from the first base. Based on the germline V gene, the CDR1 and CDR2 sequences are SNHLY and FYNNEI. The library came from the immunoSEQ multiplex PCR assay. TCRdb stores this immuneACCESS table with in-frame sequences only. Part of the clones is absent; in the studies checked, under half of the shortfall reflects unresolved V genes, and no reason is known for the rest. For this sample there are roughly 170,000 clones; just under 95% appear just once. The top ten clonotypes cover more than 1.4% of the sample. In the case of this clone: This receptor's antigen is unknown. There are no base qualities to consult, and no much larger clone falls within one base.

The rearrangement joined TRBV2 to TRBJ1-1, with no D gene named confidently. The clonotype originates from a young man in good health. Sequenced: blood. The CDR3 here reads CASRDTSEAFF. The nucleotides are TGTGCCAGCAGGGATACATCAGAAGCTTTCTTT.